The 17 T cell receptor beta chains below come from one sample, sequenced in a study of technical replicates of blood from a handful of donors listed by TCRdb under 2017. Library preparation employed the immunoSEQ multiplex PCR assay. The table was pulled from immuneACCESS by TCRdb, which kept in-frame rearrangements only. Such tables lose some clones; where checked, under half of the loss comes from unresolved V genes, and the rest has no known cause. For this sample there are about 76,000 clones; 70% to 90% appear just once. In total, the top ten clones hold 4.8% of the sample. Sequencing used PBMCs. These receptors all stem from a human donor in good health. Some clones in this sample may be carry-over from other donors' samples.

The CDR3 DNA sequence: TGTGCCACAGCGGGAGATGGCACAGATACGCAGTATTTT. Amino acids: CATAGDGTDTQYF. The gene calls are TRBV11-1 and TRBJ2-3; 8 nucleotides agree with TRBD2. Germline values: CDR1 SGHAT, CDR2 FQDESV (reference sequence). The CDR3 length is 13 residues. Trimming removed 10 bases from V and 1 base from J; junction bases left unmatched: 4.

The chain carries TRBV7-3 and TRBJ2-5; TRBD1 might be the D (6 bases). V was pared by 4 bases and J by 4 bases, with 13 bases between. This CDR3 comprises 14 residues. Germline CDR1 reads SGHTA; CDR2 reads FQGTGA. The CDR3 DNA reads TGTGCCAGCAGCTCGACAGGTCCCCCAGAGACCCAGTACTTC. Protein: CASSSTGPPETQYF.

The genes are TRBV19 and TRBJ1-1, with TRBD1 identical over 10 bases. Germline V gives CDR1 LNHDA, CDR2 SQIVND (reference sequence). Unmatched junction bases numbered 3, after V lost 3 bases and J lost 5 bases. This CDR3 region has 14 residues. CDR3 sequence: CASSIWDRGTEAFF. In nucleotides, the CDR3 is TGTGCCAGTAGTATCTGGGACAGGGGAACTGAAGCTTTCTTT.

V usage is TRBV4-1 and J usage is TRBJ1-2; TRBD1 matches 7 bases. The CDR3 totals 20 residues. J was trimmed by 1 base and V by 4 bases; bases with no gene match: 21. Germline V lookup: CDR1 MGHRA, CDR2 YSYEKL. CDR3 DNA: TGCGCCAGCAGCCTGGTACTAACGCTAAAGAACAGGGGAGATAACTATGGCTACACCTTC. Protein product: CASSLVLTLKNRGDNYGYTF.

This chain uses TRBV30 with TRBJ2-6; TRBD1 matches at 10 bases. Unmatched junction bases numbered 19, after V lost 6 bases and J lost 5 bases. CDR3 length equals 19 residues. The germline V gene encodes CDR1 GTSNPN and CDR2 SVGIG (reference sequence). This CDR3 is CACRDRGRLPLGRANVLTF. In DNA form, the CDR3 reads TGTGCCTGCCGAGACAGGGGGCGCTTACCTTTGGGGCGGGCCAACGTCCTGACTTTC.

The CDR3 sequence: CASSAQTGSTGNTIYF. CDR3 DNA: TGTGCCAGCAGCGCCCAGACAGGGTCTACTGGAAACACCATATATTTT. J is TRBJ1-3 and V is TRBV9, with 7 bases lining up with TRBD1. The CDR3 spans 16 residues. CDR1 SGDLS and CDR2 YYNGEE come from the germline V gene. The J segment lost 2 bases and the V segment lost 3 bases, leaving 8 bases of the junction unmatched.

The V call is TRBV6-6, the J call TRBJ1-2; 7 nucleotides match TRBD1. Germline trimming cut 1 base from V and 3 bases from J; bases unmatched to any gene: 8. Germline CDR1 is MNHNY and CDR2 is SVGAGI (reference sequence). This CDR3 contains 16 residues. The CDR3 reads CASSYLLGQKDYGYTF. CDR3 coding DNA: TGTGCCAGCAGTTACTTACTGGGACAGAAGGACTATGGCTACACCTTC.

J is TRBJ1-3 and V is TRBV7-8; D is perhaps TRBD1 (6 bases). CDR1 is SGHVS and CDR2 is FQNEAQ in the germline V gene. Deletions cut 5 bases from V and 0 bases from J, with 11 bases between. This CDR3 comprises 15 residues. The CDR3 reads CASSLDRSSGNTIYF. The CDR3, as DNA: TGTGCCAGCAGCCTAGACAGGAGCTCTGGAAACACCATATATTTT. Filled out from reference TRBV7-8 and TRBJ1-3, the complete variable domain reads GAGVSQSPRYKVAKRGQDVALRCDPISGHVSLFWYQQALGQGPEFLTYFQNEAQLDKSGLPSDRFFAERPEGSVSTLKIQRTQQEDSAVYLCASSLDRSSGNTIYFGEGSWLTVV.

The CDR3: CASSRGQGGERRTDTQYF. CDR3 DNA: TGTGCCAGCAGCCGAGGACAGGGAGGGGAGAGAAGGACAGATACGCAGTATTTT. The J gene is TRBJ2-3, the V gene TRBV11-2; D is possibly TRBD1 (8 bases). The CDR3 has 18 residues. Trimming took 5 bases from V and 3 from J, leaving 24 bases between them. Looked up from germline, CDR1 is SGHAT and CDR2 is FQNNGV.

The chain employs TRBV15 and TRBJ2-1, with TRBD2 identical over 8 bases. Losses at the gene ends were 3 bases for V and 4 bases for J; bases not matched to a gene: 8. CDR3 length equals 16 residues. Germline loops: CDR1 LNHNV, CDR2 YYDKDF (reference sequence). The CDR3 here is CATSRGAGETYNEQFF. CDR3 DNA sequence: TGTGCCACCAGCAGGGGAGCGGGAGAGACATACAATGAGCAGTTCTTC.

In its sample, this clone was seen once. CDR3 DNA: TGTGCCAGCAGTGACATTTTTACGCAGTATTTT. The encoded protein is CASSDIFTQYF. The chain links TRBV2 to TRBJ2-3; no reliable D call. V was pared by 3 bases and J by 8 bases, with 6 bases between. Germline CDR1 SNHLY, CDR2 FYNNEI. This CDR3 is built from 11 residues.

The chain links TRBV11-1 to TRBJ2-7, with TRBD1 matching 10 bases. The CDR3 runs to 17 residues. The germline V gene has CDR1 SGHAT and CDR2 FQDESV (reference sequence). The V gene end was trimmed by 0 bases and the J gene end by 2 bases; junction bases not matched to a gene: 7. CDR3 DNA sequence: TGTGCCAGCAGCTTAGCGCGGGGGACAGGGGCCACCTACGAGCAGTACTTC. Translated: CASSLARGTGATYEQYF.

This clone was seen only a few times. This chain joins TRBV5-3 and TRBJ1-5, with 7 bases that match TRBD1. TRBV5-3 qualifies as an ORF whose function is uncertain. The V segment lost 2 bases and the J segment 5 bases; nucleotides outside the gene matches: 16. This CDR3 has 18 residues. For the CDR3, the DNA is TGTGCCAGAAGCTTCCACCGTTTAGACAGGGACCCTTATCAGCCCCAGCATTTT. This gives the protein CARSFHRLDRDPYQPQHF.

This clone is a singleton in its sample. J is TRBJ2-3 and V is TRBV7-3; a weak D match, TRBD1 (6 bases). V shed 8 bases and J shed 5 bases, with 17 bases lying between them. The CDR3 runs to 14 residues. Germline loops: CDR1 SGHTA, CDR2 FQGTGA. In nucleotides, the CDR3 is TGTGCCAGCGGCACCGGGACAAACGGAGATACGCAGTATTTT. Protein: CASGTGTNGDTQYF. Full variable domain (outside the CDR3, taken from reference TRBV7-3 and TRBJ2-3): GAGVSQTPSNKVTEKGKYVELRCDPISGHTALYWYRQSLGQGPEFLIYFQGTGAADDSGLPNDRFFAVRPEGSVSTLKIQRTERGDSAVYLCASGTGTNGDTQYFGPGTRLTVL.

The CDR3 DNA sequence: TGCGCCAGCGACAGGGCGGACACCGGGGAGCTGTTTTTT. This gives the protein CASDRADTGELFF. This chain uses TRBV5-1 with TRBJ2-2; 7 nucleotides agree with TRBD1. Germline V gene data show CDR1 as SGHRS and CDR2 as YFSETQ. V dropped 7 bases and J dropped 3; count of bases not matched to a gene: 3. The CDR3 consists of 13 residues.

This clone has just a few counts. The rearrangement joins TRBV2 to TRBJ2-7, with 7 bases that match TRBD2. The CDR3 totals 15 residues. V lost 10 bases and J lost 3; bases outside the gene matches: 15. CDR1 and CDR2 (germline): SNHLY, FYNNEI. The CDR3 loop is CATGGSDQLFYEQYF. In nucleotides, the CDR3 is TGTGCCACCGGGGGGTCCGACCAACTTTTCTACGAGCAGTACTTC. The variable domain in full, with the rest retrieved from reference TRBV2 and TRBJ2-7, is EPEVTQTPSHQVTQMGQEVILRCVPISNHLYFYWYRQILGQKVEFLVSFYNNEISEKSEIFDDQFSVERPDGSNFTLKIRSTKLEDSAMYFCATGGSDQLFYEQYFGPGTRLTVT.

The CDR3 bases are TGTGCCAGCACACCTCGGACTAGCGGGGGCGGCACCGGGGAGCTGTTTTTT. Translating it yields CASTPRTSGGGTGELFF. The V gene is TRBV7-2, the J gene TRBJ2-2, with 13 bases that match TRBD2. Germline values: CDR1 SGHTA, CDR2 FQGNSA. The CDR3 loop spans 17 amino acids. J was trimmed by 4 bases and V by 7 bases; bases with no gene match: 9.